The rows below give T cell receptor beta chains drawn from one sample of a study of CD8+CD57+ T cells in acquired aplastic anemia. TCRdb re-analysed the reads in MiXCR, keeping a single row per CDR3 protein. The data hold more than 250,000 distinct CDR3 sequences, with around 82% observed a single time. The sequencing input was sorted CD4+, CD8+, or CD8+CD57+ T cells (not recorded which) from PBMCs. These receptors were taken from a human donor with aplastic anemia. Each CDR3 is given with its conserved first and last residue. D genes are given only for firm matches. Part of the rows lack a size; the others show once, few, many or a class for expanded clones.

j_call v_call clone_size d_call cdr3_nt cdr3_aa
TRBJ2-1 TRBV11-3 many TRBD2 TGTGCCAGCAGCGCAGGACGGACTAGCGGGAGGTCCAACTACAATGAGCAGTTCTTC CASSAGRTSGRSNYNEQFF
TRBJ2-1 TRBV24-1 . TRBD1 TGTGCCACCGGGACAGCCGGAGGTCGGGATACGCAGTTCTTC CATGTAGGRDTQFF
TRBJ2-1 TRBV7-6 . . TGTGCCAGCAGCTCGGGCAGGGGCCATTCACCCCTCTTC CASSSGRGHSPLF
TRBJ2-7 TRBV6-1 . . TGTGCCAGCAGCCAACACGAGACCTACGAGCAGTACTTC CASSQHETYEQYF
TRBJ2-1 TRBV10-3 . TRBD2 TGTGCCATTAGTGAAACTAGCGGAACATACAATGAGCAGTTCTTC CAISETSGTYNEQFF
TRBJ2-1 TRBV7-9 . . TGTGCCAGCAGCTTGGGGGGCGGGGACGGTCAGGAAGAGCAGTTCTTC CASSLGGGDGQEEQFF
TRBJ1-5 TRBV19 once . TGTGCCAGTAGTGCAGGGGTGAGACAGCCCCAGCATTTT CASSAGVRQPQHF
TRBJ2-1 TRBV9 once . TGTGCCAGCAGCGTAGGGGGCGAGAGCACAGATACGCAGCAGTTCTTC CASSVGGESTDTQQFF
TRBJ2-1 TRBV5-4 few TRBD2 TGTGCCAGCAGCTTTACTAGCGGGGGGTACTACAATGAGCAGTTCTTC CASSFTSGGYYNEQFF
TRBJ2-3 TRBV11-3 . . TGTGCCAGCAGCGACGCCCCAGGGAATACGCAGTATTTT CASSDAPGNTQYF
TRBJ1-2 TRBV4-1 . . TGCGCCAGCAGCCAAGACGGCGGTTTAGGACGGACCTATGGCTACACCTTC CASSQDGGLGRTYGYTF
TRBJ2-3 TRBV6-4 . TRBD2 TGTGCCAGCAGTGACTCACCGACTAGCTGGGGCACAGATACGCAGTATTTT CASSDSPTSWGTDTQYF
TRBJ1-2 TRBV7-8 . . TGTGCCAGCAGCTTATCGGGGGGGCCCGATACGCACTATGGCTACACCTTC CASSLSGGPDTHYGYTF
TRBJ2-3 TRBV7-8 . . TGTGCCAGCAGCTTAGGGCGGTTGAACACTGAAGCGTTCTTT CASSLGRLNTEAFF
TRBJ2-3 TRBV7-8 . . TGTGCCAGCAGCGACGCGGGCACACCTGCTCAGCAGTTTTTT CASSDAGTPAQQFF